Listed below are T cell receptor beta chains from one sample, sequenced in a study of cytomegalovirus exposure and HLA in healthy donors. TCRdb's table, derived via immunoSEQ multiplex PCR, lists solely in-frame clones and lacks some. The top ten clones hold under 5.5% of a sample with approximately 97,000 clones, around 80% of them seen once. Sequencing was done on a sample of PBMCs. These receptors were collected from a man between 35 and 55 years old in good health and CMV-seropositive. Both conserved end residues are part of each CDR3. The order of the fields is V gene, clone size, D gene, J gene, CDR3 DNA, CDR3 protein. The D gene is left open where the match is weak. A row's size may be missing; if present it is once, few, many or a size class.

>TRBV7-2|NA|TRBD2|TRBJ2-7
TGTGCCAGCAGCCCCCTAGCGGGAGGGCGTAACGAGCAGTACTTC
CASSPLAGGRNEQYF
>TRBV6-1|NA|NA|TRBJ1-5
TGTGCCAGCAATGTTGGCAGCGCCAATCAGCCCCAGCATTTT
CASNVGSANQPQHF
>TRBV27|NA|NA|TRBJ2-7
TGTGCCAGCATGGACGGCGGGGCCTACGAGCAGTACTTC
CASMDGGAYEQYF
>TRBV29-1|NA|NA|TRBJ1-5
TGCAGCGCATACAGGGAAAGGGATCAGCCCCAGCATTTT
CSAYRERDQPQHF
>TRBV5-6|NA|TRBD2|TRBJ2-7
TGTGCCAGCAGCCGGCCGAGGAGCGGGGGGTTCGAGCAGTACTTC
CASSRPRSGGFEQYF
>TRBV5-1|few|TRBD1|TRBJ1-5
TGCGCCAGCAGCTTGGGACAGGGGGCCGGTCAGCCCCAGCATTTT
CASSLGQGAGQPQHF
>TRBV7-3|few|NA|TRBJ1-1
TGTGCCAGCAGCCCACAGGGTTTTTTAACTGAAGCTTTCTTT
CASSPQGFLTEAFF
>TRBV19|NA|NA|TRBJ1-4
TGTGCCAGTAGTCCTCACCGAGGGGGAAATGAAAAACTGTTTTTT
CASSPHRGGNEKLFF
>TRBV9|few|TRBD1|TRBJ2-5
TGTGCCAGCAGCGTAGGGGGACAGGAAGAGACCCAGTACTTC
CASSVGGQEETQYF
>TRBV15|NA|NA|TRBJ2-3
TGTGCCACCAGCAGAGACCCGGACTCCTACGGAGGCACAGATACGCAGTATTTT
CATSRDPDSYGGTDTQYF
>TRBV13|NA|TRBD1|TRBJ1-1
TGTGCCAGCAGCGCCCGACAGGGTCACTACACTGAAGCTTTCTTT
CASSARQGHYTEAFF
>TRBV15|NA|NA|TRBJ2-7
TGTGCCACCAGCAGCGGGAGACGACTCTACGAGCAGTACTTC
CATSSGRRLYEQYF
>TRBV2|NA|NA|TRBJ1-1
TGTGCCAGCAGTGATCGGGGTACGACTGAAGCTTTCTTT
CASSDRGTTEAFF
>TRBV9|once|TRBD1|TRBJ1-3
TGTGCCAGCAGCACCAACAGGGGGCTGGGAGGAAACACCATATATTTT
CASSTNRGLGGNTIYF
>TRBV6-1|NA|TRBD1|TRBJ2-7
TGTGCCAGCAGTGATCCGGGACAGACCTACGAGCAGTACTTC
CASSDPGQTYEQYF
>TRBV5-6|few|TRBD2|TRBJ2-7
TGTGCCAGCAGCTTGGGGACTAGCGGGATGGATTGTTGGCGCTTC
CASSLGTSGMDCWRF
>TRBV7-7|once|NA|TRBJ2-7
TGTGCCAGCAGCTTAGAAATCGGCGGGACCTACGAGCAGTACTTC
CASSLEIGGTYEQYF
>TRBV19|NA|TRBD1|TRBJ1-5
TGTGCCAGTAGTAGAACGGGGACAGGTTATCAGCCCCAGCATTTT
CASSRTGTGYQPQHF
>TRBV9|once|NA|TRBJ2-1
TGTGCCAGCAGCGTAACTGGGACTCCCTCCTACAATGAGCAGTTCTTC
CASSVTGTPSYNEQFF
>TRBV15|few|TRBD1|TRBJ1-1
TGTGCCACAGAGCCGGGACAGGGGTTATCTGAAGCTTTCTTT
CATEPGQGLSEAFF
>TRBV30|NA|NA|TRBJ1-1
TGTGCCTGGAGTGTACGGCAGGTTAACACTGAAGCTTTCTTT
CAWSVRQVNTEAFF
>TRBV6-6|NA|TRBD1|TRBJ1-4
TGTGCCAGCGAAGGAGGACAGGGCCTTGAAAAACTGTTTTTT
CASEGGQGLEKLFF
>TRBV30|NA|TRBD1|TRBJ2-7
TGTGCCTGGAGTGCCCTTGGGACAGCCTACGAGCAGTACTTC
CAWSALGTAYEQYF
>TRBV11-2|NA|TRBD2|TRBJ2-2
TGTGCCAGCATCTATGTTGCGGGAGACGGGGAGCTGTTTTTT
CASIYVAGDGELFF
>TRBV2|NA|NA|TRBJ1-6
TGTGCCAGCAGTGCAGGGAATTCACCCCTCCACTTT
CASSAGNSPLHF
>TRBV28|NA|TRBD1|TRBJ1-3
TGTGCCAGCAGAAGACAGGGATTGAACTCTGGAAACACCATATATTTT
CASRRQGLNSGNTIYF
>TRBV9|NA|TRBD1|TRBJ1-4
TGTGCCAGCAGCGTAGGAGTGGGGACAGTGTACGAAAAACTGTTTTTT
CASSVGVGTVYEKLFF
>TRBV7-8|NA|TRBD1|TRBJ1-4
TGTGCCAGCAGCAACCGACAGGGGCAGGGTGAAATACTGTTTTTT
CASSNRQGQGEILFF
>TRBV5-1|NA|NA|TRBJ2-2
TGCGCCAGCAGTGGCAGGAACACCGGGGAGCTGTTTTTT
CASSGRNTGELFF